This T cell receptor (beta chain) came from a study of blood T cell repertoires in COVID-19 (TCRdb year 2020). Notes on the research overall: Samples from collaborators originated in the United States, Italy and Spain and spanned both the acute and convalescent phases of COVID-19. The material from the prospective study consisted of cDNA or gDNA derived from T cells, B-cell-depleted T cells, or PBMCs. Deeply sampled blood TCRbeta repertoires from subjects exposed to, actively infected with, or recovered from COVID-19 were included in the dataset. The repertoires were made available in a free public database intended to serve as a resource for research on the immune response to SARS-CoV-2. The sample metadata nearly always contained a de-identified subject ID, COVID-19 status, age in years and sex. Where available, HLA class I and class II types were taken from metadata supplied by the sample provider and were not determined by assay-based typing. The samples were drawn from the first 160 participants of the ongoing ImmuneRACE study and from 950 to 1,500 subjects provided by 6 global collaborators. The investigation overall reported the following: Clinical and demographic metadata were provided uncurated, with the amount varying by source and participant.

TCRbeta CDR3 regions were amplified from genomic DNA by means of the immunoSEQ Assay, a bias-controlled multiplex PCR. The published analysis was carried out like this. Within the assay, amplification of reference gene primers was used to estimate how many nucleated cells each sample contained. To quantify the absolute abundance of each unique TCRbeta CDR3 rearrangement, sequence reads were collapsed and filtered. For each sample, productive Simpson clonality was calculated as the square root of Simpson's diversity index over productive rearrangements. TCRdb took over this immuneACCESS table, retaining in-frame rearrangements with V and J assigned. Such tables are incomplete; in checked studies, under half of the missing clones stem from an unresolved V gene, and the remainder is unexplained. The D gene and trimming were derived from the DNA, and the V and J assignments and clone size from that table. The sample yields about 36,000 clones; over 60% were counted once. 2% of the sample lies in the top ten.

Regarding this clone: Its cognate antigen has yet to be identified. Per-base qualities were not stored, and no clone one base away is much larger.

The CDR3, cysteine through phenylalanine, is 14 amino acids long. Only CDR3 DNA is held: 42 bases, read in frame from base 1. V is reduced by 2 bases and J by 2 bases, leaving a spacing of 10 bases between them. CDR1 and CDR2 are drawn from the germline V gene: SGHTA, FQGNSA. Whole blood was collected in K2EDTA tubes by collaborating institutions according to the institutions' own protocols. For TCRbeta analysis, collaborators shipped samples in one of three forms: frozen whole blood, isolated PBMCs, or DNA extracted from either of those sample types. The receptor chain draws on TRBV7-2 and TRBJ2-7, with the D segment identity uncertain. The sample consisted of peripheral blood. The sequence was obtained from a man in his sixties with active COVID-19. The base sequence is TGTGCCAGCAGCTTAAATCCGGGTGCCTACGAGCAGTACTTC. It specifies CASSLNPGAYEQYF.